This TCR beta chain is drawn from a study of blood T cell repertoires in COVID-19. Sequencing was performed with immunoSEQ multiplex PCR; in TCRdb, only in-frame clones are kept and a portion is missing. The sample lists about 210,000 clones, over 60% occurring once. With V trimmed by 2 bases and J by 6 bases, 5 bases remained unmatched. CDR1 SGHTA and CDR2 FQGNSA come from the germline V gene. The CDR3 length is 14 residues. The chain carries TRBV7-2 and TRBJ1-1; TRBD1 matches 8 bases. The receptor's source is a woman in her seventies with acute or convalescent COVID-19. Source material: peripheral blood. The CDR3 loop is CASSLNRGGPEAFF. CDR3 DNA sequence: TGTGCCAGCAGCTTAAACAGGGGGGGGCCTGAAGCTTTCTTT. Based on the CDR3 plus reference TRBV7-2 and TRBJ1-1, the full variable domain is GAGVSQSPSNKVTEKGKDVELRCDPISGHTALYWYRQSLGQGLEFLIYFQGNSAPDKSGLPSDRFSAERTGGSVSTLTIQRTQQEDSAVYLCASSLNRGGPEAFFGQGTRLTVV.